A single sample gave rise to the 10 T cell receptor beta chains below, sequenced in a study of T cell changes during pregnancy in multiple sclerosis (dated by TCRdb to the late 2010s). The library came from the immunoSEQ multiplex PCR assay. TCRdb holds this immuneACCESS table with in-frame rearrangements only. Some clones are missing; in checked studies, unresolved V genes explain under half, and the rest has no known cause. The sample profile shows about 60,000 clones; more than 75% of them were found once. 1.3% of the sample belongs to the ten largest clones. Source: peripheral blood, taken in the second trimester of pregnancy. The receptors were gathered from a female donor with multiple sclerosis, enrolled in a pregnancy study.

The V and J genes are TRBV9 and TRBJ2-2; TRBD1 agrees at 10 bases. Germline trimming cut 4 bases from V and 5 bases from J; bases unmatched to any gene: 8. The CDR3 sequence is 16 residues long. Germline V gene data show CDR1 as SGDLS and CDR2 as YYNGEE. The CDR3 is CASSFWDRGRTGELFF. Written as DNA, the CDR3 is TGTGCCAGCAGCTTCTGGGACAGGGGTAGGACCGGGGAGCTGTTTTTT.

The V call is TRBV7-8, the J call TRBJ2-4; D is possibly TRBD2 (7 bases). Trimming removed 5 bases at V and 8 bases at J, with 16 bases between. The CDR3 sequence is 14 residues long. From germline, CDR1 is SGHVS and CDR2 FQNEAQ. CDR3: CASSALRGGDIQYF. The CDR3 DNA is TGTGCCAGCAGCGCTCTTAGGGGGGGAGACATTCAGTACTTC.

This chain connects TRBV5-1 to TRBJ2-1; 7 nucleotides line up with TRBD2. CDR3 length: 14 amino acids. From germline, CDR1 is SGHRS and CDR2 YFSETQ. J was trimmed by 1 base and V by 4 bases; bases with no gene match: 2. The CDR3, as DNA: TGCGCCAGCAGCGGGGGGGTATCCTACAATGAGCAGTTCTTC. Protein product: CASSGGVSYNEQFF. The full variable domain, rest sourced from reference TRBV5-1 and TRBJ2-1, is KAGVTQTPRYLIKTRGQQVTLSCSPISGHRSVSWYQQTPGQGLQFLFEYFSETQRNKGNFPGRFSGRQFSNSRSEMNVSTLELGDSALYLCASSGGVSYNEQFFGPGTRLTVL.

The gene calls are TRBV28 and TRBJ2-1; TRBD2 is a possible D gene (5 bases). V lost 5 bases, J lost 0 bases, and 11 bases lay in between. Germline CDR1 and CDR2: MDHEN and SYDVKM. This CDR3 comprises 15 residues. This chain's CDR3 is CASSISGSSYNEQFF. CDR3 sequence (DNA): TGTGCCAGCAGTATCAGCGGTAGCTCCTACAATGAGCAGTTCTTC.

This sequence joins TRBV9 and TRBJ2-5, with TRBD1 as a possible D gene (6 bases). V was pared by 2 bases and J by 2 bases, with 13 bases between. The CDR3 is 15 residues long. Germline-derived CDR1 and CDR2 are SGDLS and YYNGEE. CDR3 sequence reads: CASSVQQGIQETQYF. The CDR3 DNA follows: TGTGCCAGCAGCGTCCAACAGGGTATACAAGAGACCCAGTACTTC.

This clone was found once. The chain uses TRBV11-1 and TRBJ1-1; the D is unclear. V lost 3 bases and J 0 bases, leaving 8 bases between the germline ends. CDR3 length equals 14 residues. Germline lookup yields CDR1 SGHAT and CDR2 FQDESV (reference sequence). The CDR3 DNA reads TGTGCCAGCAGCTTCAATTCCATGAACACTGAAGCTTTCTTT. Protein sequence: CASSFNSMNTEAFF.

J is TRBJ1-1 and V is TRBV7-9; 7 nucleotides match TRBD1. With 1 base clipped from V and 11 bases from J, the junction kept 10 bases outside the gene matches. This CDR3 is 14 amino acids long. The germline V gene encodes CDR1 SEHNR and CDR2 FQNEAQ (reference sequence). CDR3 sequence: CASSLVGGPGVAFF. The CDR3 bases are TGTGCCAGCAGCTTAGTAGGGGGCCCAGGGGTCGCTTTCTTT.

The chain is built from TRBV4-1 and TRBJ1-1, with no clear D. CDR1 and CDR2 (germline): MGHRA, YSYEKL. The length of the CDR3 is 16 residues. Between the trimmed V and J ends, which lost 4 bases and 0 bases, there was a span of 15 bases. Written as DNA, the CDR3 is TGCGCCAGCAGCCCTCCGAGTGGGAGGATGAACACTGAAGCTTTCTTT. Protein: CASSPPSGRMNTEAFF.

The V call is TRBV27, the J call TRBJ1-6, with TRBD1 identical over 9 bases. The CDR3 runs 14 residues. Germline CDR1 is MNHEY and CDR2 is SMNVEV (reference sequence). After removal of 6 bases from V and 9 bases from J, the junction contained 6 bases not matched to a gene. CDR3 protein: CASRRDREASPLHF. The DNA of the CDR3 is TGTGCCAGCAGGAGGGACAGGGAGGCTTCACCCCTCCACTTT.

The chain employs TRBV5-1 and TRBJ1-2, with no clear D. This CDR3 is 14 amino acids long. CDR1 and CDR2 from the germline V gene are SGHRS and YFSETQ. Trimming removed 0 bases from V and 3 bases from J, with 9 bases in between. CDR3 DNA sequence: TGCGCCAGCAGCTTGGACAGACCATACTATGGCTACACCTTC. Encoded protein: CASSLDRPYYGYTF.